This T cell receptor (beta chain) is drawn from a study of OX40 agonist ivuxolimab in advanced cancers. The study, taken as a whole, reports: Low clonal expansion, among the lowest seen, marked partial responders at 0.1-3.0 mg/kg.

Only in-frame clones appear in the TCRdb table, and some are missing; sequencing was by immunoSEQ multiplex PCR. The profile shows approximately 54,000 clones, around 93% of them singletons. Concerning this clone: What it binds is not known.

V was cut by 2 bases and J by 5 bases, with 4 bases left in between. Germline V gives CDR1 SEHNR, CDR2 FQNEAQ (reference sequence). This CDR3 contains 12 residues. The V and J genes are TRBV7-9 and TRBJ2-1; unclear D gene. This TCR was recovered from an adult with an advanced solid tumor such as melanoma, head and neck, liver or kidney cancer. The sequenced sample was CD4+ or CD8+ T cells sorted from blood, obtained in a trial of the OX40 agonist ivuxolimab. The DNA of the CDR3 is TGTGCCAGCAGCTTAAGAGACAATGAGCAGTTCTTC. Its translation: CASSLRDNEQFF.